The 8 T cell receptor beta chains given below trace back to one sample, sequenced in a study of T cells in Graves' hyperthyroidism and ophthalmopathy. RNA transcripts provided the source from which TCR beta CDR3 regions were amplified. HTBI primers drove first-round RT-PCR of the TCR CDR3. TCRdb re-analysed the multiplex PCR reads in MiXCR, keeping a single row per CDR3 protein. Altogether about 660,000 distinct CDR3 sequences are present, 45% being singletons, with the ten largest covering under 8%. Sequencing was done on a sample of peripheral blood or thyroid tissue (not recorded which). The receptors derive from an adult man with Graves' disease, either hyperthyroidism or ophthalmopathy (not recorded which).

The rearrangement uses TRBV20-1 and TRBJ2-6; perhaps TRBD2 as D (6 bases). Per the germline V gene, CDR1 is DFQATT and CDR2 is SNEGSKA (reference sequence). V dropped 2 bases and J dropped 0 bases, with 14 bases sitting between them. CDR3 size: 17 residues. The CDR3 region has the DNA TGCAGTGCTAGATCCCCAGGCGGGAACTCTGGGGCCAACGTCCTGACTTTC. This codes for CSARSPGGNSGANVLTF.

There are a few counts of this clonotype. The chain has TRBV6-5 and TRBJ2-7; TRBD1 is a possible D gene (6 bases). The CDR3 extends over 14 amino acids. Germline CDR1 reads MNHEY; CDR2 reads SVGAGI. The V and J ends lost 6 bases and 6 bases respectively, with 18 bases between them. The CDR3 DNA sequence: TGTGCCAGCAGAAGAGGGCAGGGGTCCACCGAGCAGTACTTC. It specifies CASRRGQGSTEQYF.

This rearrangement joins TRBV24-1 to TRBJ2-7; 10 bases align to TRBD2. Germline V gene data show CDR1 as KGHDR and CDR2 as SFDVKD. The CDR3 contains 15 residues. The trim removed 6 bases at V and 7 bases at J, leaving 11 bases unmatched. The CDR3 sequence is CATSPGTSDHHEQYF. For the CDR3, the DNA is TGTGCCACCAGTCCCGGGACTAGCGATCACCATGAGCAGTACTTC.

This clonotype was seen a few times. CDR3 in DNA: TGCAGTGCTATTTATCTGGGGGGGCAGCGTCAGCCCCAGCATTTT. Its protein is CSAIYLGGQRQPQHF. This chain uses TRBV20-1 with TRBJ1-5; possible D gene TRBD1, 6 bases. V shed 4 bases and J shed 6 bases, with 19 bases lying between them. The CDR3 is 15 amino acids. The germline V gene encodes CDR1 DFQATT and CDR2 SNEGSKA (reference sequence).

This rearrangement joins TRBV2 to TRBJ1-1; D perhaps matches TRBD1 (6 bases). The germline CDR1 and CDR2 sequences are SNHLY and FYNNEI. The CDR3 runs to 13 residues. V lost 7 bases and J 7 bases, leaving 16 bases between the germline ends. The CDR3 loop reads CASKAGAFFEAFF. CDR3 DNA sequence: TGTGCCAGCAAGGCGGGGGCGTTTTTTGAAGCTTTCTTT.

The chain links TRBV29-1 to TRBJ1-6; 7 nucleotides match TRBD1. Per germline, CDR1 SQVTM and CDR2 ANQGSEA. The CDR3 is 12 residues long. The V gene end was trimmed by 8 bases and the J gene end by 6 bases; junction bases not matched to a gene: 4. The CDR3, as DNA: TGCAGCTCGGGGACAGTTAATTCACCCCTCCACTTT. Translating gives CSSGTVNSPLHF.

The sample holds a few counts of this clonotype. This rearrangement joins TRBV5-1 to TRBJ1-1; 7 bases are a match to TRBD1. The CDR3 runs to 15 residues. Germline V gene data show CDR1 as SGHRS and CDR2 as YFSETQ. V gave up 0 bases and J gave up 0 bases; unmatched junction bases: 2. CDR3 sequence (DNA): TGCGCCAGCAGCTTGGAGGGGGCGGTGAACACTGAAGCTTTCTTT. This gives the protein CASSLEGAVNTEAFF.

This clonotype was seen repeatedly, ten times or more. This chain uses TRBV29-1 with TRBJ1-1; 7 bases map to TRBD1. From germline, CDR1 is SQVTM and CDR2 ANQGSEA. With 7 bases clipped from V and 0 bases from J, the junction kept 5 bases outside the gene matches. This CDR3 has 13 residues. The CDR3 DNA is TGCAGCGCCTTGGACAGGTTGAACACTGAAGCTTTCTTT. Its protein product is CSALDRLNTEAFF.